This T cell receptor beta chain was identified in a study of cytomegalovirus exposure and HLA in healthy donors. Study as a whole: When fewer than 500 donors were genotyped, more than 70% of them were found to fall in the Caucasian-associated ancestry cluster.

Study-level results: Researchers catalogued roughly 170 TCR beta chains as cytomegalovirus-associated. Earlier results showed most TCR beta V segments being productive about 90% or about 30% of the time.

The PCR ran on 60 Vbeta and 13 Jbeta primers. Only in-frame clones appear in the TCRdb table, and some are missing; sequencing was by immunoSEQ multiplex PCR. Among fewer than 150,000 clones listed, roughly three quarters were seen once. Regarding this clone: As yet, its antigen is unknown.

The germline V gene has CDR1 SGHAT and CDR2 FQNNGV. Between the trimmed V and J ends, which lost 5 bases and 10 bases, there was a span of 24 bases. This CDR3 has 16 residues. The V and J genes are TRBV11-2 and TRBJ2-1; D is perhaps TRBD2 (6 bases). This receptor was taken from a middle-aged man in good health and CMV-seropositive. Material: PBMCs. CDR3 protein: CASSRNRDFLNVEQFF. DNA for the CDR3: TGTGCCAGCAGCCGAAACCGGGACTTCCTAAATGTCGAGCAGTTCTTC.